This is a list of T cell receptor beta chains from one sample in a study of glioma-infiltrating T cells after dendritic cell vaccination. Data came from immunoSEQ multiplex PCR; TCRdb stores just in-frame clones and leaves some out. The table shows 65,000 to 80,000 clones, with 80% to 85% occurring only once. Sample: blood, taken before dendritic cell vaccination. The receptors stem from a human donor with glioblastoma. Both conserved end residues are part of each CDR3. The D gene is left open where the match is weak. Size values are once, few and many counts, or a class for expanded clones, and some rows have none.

CDR3 DNA: TGTGCCAGCAGCTTAGATTTAGCGGGGGACGCTAGAGATACGCAGTATTTT
CDR3 protein: CASSLDLAGDARDTQYF
clone size: -
J gene: TRBJ2-3
D gene: TRBD2
V gene: TRBV11-2

CDR3 DNA: TGTGCCAGCAGCCTGACAGGGCCCAATTCACCCCTCCACTTT
CDR3 protein: CASSLTGPNSPLHF
clone size: -
J gene: TRBJ1-6
D gene: TRBD1
V gene: TRBV14

CDR3 DNA: TGCGCCAGCAGCTGGGGACAGGAAAACATTCAGTACTTC
CDR3 protein: CASSWGQENIQYF
clone size: -
J gene: TRBJ2-4
D gene: TRBD1
V gene: TRBV5-1

CDR3 DNA: TGCGCCAGCAGCGACGAGGGCGAGCAGTACTTC
CDR3 protein: CASSDEGEQYF
clone size: -
J gene: TRBJ2-7
D gene: -
V gene: TRBV5-1

CDR3 DNA: TGCGCCAGCAGCGGAGGACTAGCAGATTTTGCAGATACGCAGTATTTT
CDR3 protein: CASSGGLADFADTQYF
clone size: -
J gene: TRBJ2-3
D gene: TRBD2
V gene: TRBV5-1

CDR3 DNA: TGTGCCAGCAGCTTATTTATGGCGGTTGGCACTGAAGCTTTCTTT
CDR3 protein: CASSLFMAVGTEAFF
clone size: once
J gene: TRBJ1-1
D gene: -
V gene: TRBV7-2

CDR3 DNA: TGTGCCAGCAGTGACTATAACGGGGACACTGAAGCTTTCTTT
CDR3 protein: CASSDYNGDTEAFF
clone size: -
J gene: TRBJ1-1
D gene: -
V gene: TRBV2

CDR3 DNA: TGCGCCAGCAGCTTGGGCGCTAGCGGGTACAATGAGCAGTTCTTC
CDR3 protein: CASSLGASGYNEQFF
clone size: -
J gene: TRBJ2-1
D gene: TRBD2
V gene: TRBV5-1

CDR3 DNA: TGTGCCAGCAGCCGGGACAAGACCTATGGCTACACCTTC
CDR3 protein: CASSRDKTYGYTF
clone size: -
J gene: TRBJ1-2
D gene: -
V gene: TRBV7-9

CDR3 DNA: TGTGCCAGCAGCTTCGGAGGGCACTATGGCTACACCTTC
CDR3 protein: CASSFGGHYGYTF
clone size: -
J gene: TRBJ1-2
D gene: -
V gene: TRBV7-9

CDR3 DNA: TGTGCCAGCAGCTTAGGAGGGACAACTAACTATGGCTACACCTTC
CDR3 protein: CASSLGGTTNYGYTF
clone size: -
J gene: TRBJ1-2
D gene: -
V gene: TRBV7-2

CDR3 DNA: TGTGCCAGCACCTCCCGGCCCCCGGGGGGCTATGGCTACACCTTC
CDR3 protein: CASTSRPPGGYGYTF
clone size: -
J gene: TRBJ1-2
D gene: -
V gene: TRBV6-6

CDR3 DNA: TGTGCCAGCGAGGGACAGGGCCAAGAGACCCAGTACTTC
CDR3 protein: CASEGQGQETQYF
clone size: -
J gene: TRBJ2-5
D gene: TRBD1
V gene: TRBV2

CDR3 DNA: TGTGCCAGCTCAATGGGGACAGGGGCGAACACTGAAGCTTTCTTT
CDR3 protein: CASSMGTGANTEAFF
clone size: -
J gene: TRBJ1-1
D gene: TRBD1
V gene: TRBV18

CDR3 DNA: TGTGCCAGTAGTATAAAGGGGGGGTTGAGGACAGATACGCAGTATTTT
CDR3 protein: CASSIKGGLRTDTQYF
clone size: -
J gene: TRBJ2-3
D gene: -
V gene: TRBV19

CDR3 DNA: TGTGCCAGCAGCCTGTCGGGGACTCATACCTACGAGCAGTACTTC
CDR3 protein: CASSLSGTHTYEQYF
clone size: -
J gene: TRBJ2-7
D gene: -
V gene: TRBV7-2

CDR3 DNA: TGTGCCATCAGTCCGGGACAGGTAATCTCTGGAAACACCATATATTTT
CDR3 protein: CAISPGQVISGNTIYF
clone size: -
J gene: TRBJ1-3
D gene: TRBD1
V gene: TRBV10-3

CDR3 DNA: TGTGCCATCAGTGTCGGGGGTCCGAACACTGAAGCTTTCTTT
CDR3 protein: CAISVGGPNTEAFF
clone size: -
J gene: TRBJ1-1
D gene: -
V gene: TRBV10-3

CDR3 DNA: TGCGCCAGCAGCTTGGCCGGGACAGGGGATGGCTACACCTTC
CDR3 protein: CASSLAGTGDGYTF
clone size: -
J gene: TRBJ1-2
D gene: TRBD1
V gene: TRBV5-1

CDR3 DNA: TGCAGCGTTGTAAGCGGGGGTGCGGCGACCCAGTACTTC
CDR3 protein: CSVVSGGAATQYF
clone size: -
J gene: TRBJ2-5
D gene: TRBD2
V gene: TRBV29-1

CDR3 DNA: TGTGCCATCAATCACGACAGTTCCACAGATACGCAGTATTTT
CDR3 protein: CAINHDSSTDTQYF
clone size: -
J gene: TRBJ2-3
D gene: -
V gene: TRBV10-3

CDR3 DNA: TGCAGCGTTACCACAGACACAACCTACGAGCAGTACTTC
CDR3 protein: CSVTTDTTYEQYF
clone size: few
J gene: TRBJ2-7
D gene: -
V gene: TRBV29-1

CDR3 DNA: TGTGCCACCAGCAGGGGACAGGGGGCCGCCACTGAAGCTTTCTTT
CDR3 protein: CATSRGQGAATEAFF
clone size: -
J gene: TRBJ1-1
D gene: TRBD1
V gene: TRBV15

CDR3 DNA: TGTGCCAGCAGCGTCAGGGGGTTAAGTGGAAACACCATATATTTT
CDR3 protein: CASSVRGLSGNTIYF
clone size: -
J gene: TRBJ1-3
D gene: TRBD1
V gene: TRBV9

CDR3 DNA: TGTGCCAGCAGCTTAGATTGGCGGGGGGGCCACACCGGGGAGCTGTTTTTT
CDR3 protein: CASSLDWRGGHTGELFF
clone size: -
J gene: TRBJ2-2
D gene: TRBD2
V gene: TRBV7-2

CDR3 DNA: TGCGCCAGCGGCCCGGCAGGGGTGGACACTGAAGCTTTCTTT
CDR3 protein: CASGPAGVDTEAFF
clone size: -
J gene: TRBJ1-1
D gene: -
V gene: TRBV5-1

CDR3 DNA: TGTGCCAGCAGTTGGTTTAGGGGTTACGAGCAGTACTTC
CDR3 protein: CASSWFRGYEQYF
clone size: -
J gene: TRBJ2-7
D gene: -
V gene: TRBV2